The 2 T cell receptor beta chains reported below all come from one sample, sequenced in a study of regulatory T cells in long-lasting Graves disease. Time point indicated: persistent/refractory GD, antithyroid drugs over 5 years with positive TRAb. With RNA extracted from PBMCs as input, the TCR library was made. Sequencing libraries for TCR beta were prepared with iRepertoire HTBI primers and Arm-PCR of CDR3 regions. TCRdb passed the multiplex PCR reads through MiXCR, listing each CDR3 protein once. In the table there are over 350,000 distinct CDR3 sequences, around 20% of which are singletons. The input for sequencing was peripheral blood mononuclear cells (PBMCs), taken when the disease was refractory, from a patient treated with antithyroid drugs. These receptors were taken from a female donor with Graves disease.

This clonotype has a handful of counts. This chain connects TRBV30 to TRBJ1-3; unclear D gene. CDR3 size: 14 residues. The germline gives CDR1 GTSNPN, CDR2 SVGIG (reference sequence). V lost 7 bases, J lost 0 bases, and 13 bases lay in between. The CDR3 spells CALSQAPSGNTIYF. The CDR3 DNA sequence: TGTGCCTTAAGCCAGGCCCCCTCTGGAAACACCATATATTTT.

This clonotype appeared many times. The chain employs TRBV19 and TRBJ1-1, with D maybe TRBD1 (5 bases). With 3 bases removed from V and 0 bases from J, the gap between germline ends came to 14 bases. This CDR3 has 16 amino acids. Germline V lookup: CDR1 LNHDA, CDR2 SQIVND (reference sequence). The CDR3 sequence is CASSIFGAGMNTEAFF. The DNA of the CDR3 is TGTGCCAGTAGTATCTTCGGGGCAGGGATGAACACTGAAGCTTTCTTT.